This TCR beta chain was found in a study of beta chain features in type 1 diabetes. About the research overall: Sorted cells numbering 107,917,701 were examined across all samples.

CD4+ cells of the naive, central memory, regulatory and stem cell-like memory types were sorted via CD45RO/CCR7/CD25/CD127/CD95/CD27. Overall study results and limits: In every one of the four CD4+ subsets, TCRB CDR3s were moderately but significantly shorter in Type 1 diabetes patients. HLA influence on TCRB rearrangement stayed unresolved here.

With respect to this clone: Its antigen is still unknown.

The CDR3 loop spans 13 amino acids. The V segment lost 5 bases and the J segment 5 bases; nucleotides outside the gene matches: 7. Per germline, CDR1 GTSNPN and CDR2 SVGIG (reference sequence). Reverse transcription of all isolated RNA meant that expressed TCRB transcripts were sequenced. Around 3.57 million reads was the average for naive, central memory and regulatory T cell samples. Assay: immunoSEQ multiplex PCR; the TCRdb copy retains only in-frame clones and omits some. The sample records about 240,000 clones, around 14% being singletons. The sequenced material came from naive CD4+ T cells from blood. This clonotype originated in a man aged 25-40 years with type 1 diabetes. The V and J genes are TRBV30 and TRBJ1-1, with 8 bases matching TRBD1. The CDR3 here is CAWGTGGGTEAFF. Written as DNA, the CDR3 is TGTGCCTGGGGTACAGGGGGTGGGACTGAAGCTTTCTTT.